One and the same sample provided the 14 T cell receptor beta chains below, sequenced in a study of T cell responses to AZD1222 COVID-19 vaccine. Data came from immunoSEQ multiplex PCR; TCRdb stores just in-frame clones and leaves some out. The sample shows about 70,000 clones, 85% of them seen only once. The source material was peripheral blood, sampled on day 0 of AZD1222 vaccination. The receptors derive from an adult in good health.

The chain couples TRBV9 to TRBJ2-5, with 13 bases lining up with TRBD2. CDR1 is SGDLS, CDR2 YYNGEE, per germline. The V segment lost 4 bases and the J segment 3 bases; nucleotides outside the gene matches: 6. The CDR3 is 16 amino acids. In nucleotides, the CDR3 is TGTGCCAGCAGCACACTAGCGGGAGGGGGAGAAGAGACCCAGTACTTC. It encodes CASSTLAGGGEETQYF. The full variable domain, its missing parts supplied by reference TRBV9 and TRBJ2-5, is DSGVTQTPKHLITATGQRVTLRCSPRSGDLSVYWYQQSLDQGLQFLIQYYNGEERAKGNILERFSAQQFPDLHSELNLSSLELGDSALYFCASSTLAGGGEETQYFGPGTRLLVL.

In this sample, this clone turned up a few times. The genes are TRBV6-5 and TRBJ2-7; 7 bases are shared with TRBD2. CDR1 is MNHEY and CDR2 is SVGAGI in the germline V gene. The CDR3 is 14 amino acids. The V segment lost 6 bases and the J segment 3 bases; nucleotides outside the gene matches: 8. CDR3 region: CASRIPGGNYEQYF. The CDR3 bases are TGTGCCAGCAGAATACCGGGGGGAAACTACGAGCAGTACTTC.

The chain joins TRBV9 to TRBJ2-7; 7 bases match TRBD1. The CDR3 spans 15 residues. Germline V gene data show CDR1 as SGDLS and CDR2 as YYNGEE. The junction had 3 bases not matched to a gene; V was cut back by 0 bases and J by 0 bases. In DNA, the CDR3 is TGTGCCAGCAGCGTAGGAGGACAGGCCTCCTACGAGCAGTACTTC. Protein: CASSVGGQASYEQYF.

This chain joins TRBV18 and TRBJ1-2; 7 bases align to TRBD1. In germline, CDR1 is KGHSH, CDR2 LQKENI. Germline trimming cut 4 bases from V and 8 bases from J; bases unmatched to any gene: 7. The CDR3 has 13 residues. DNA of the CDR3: TGTGCCAGCTCACTGGGACAGTCGGACGGCTACACCTTC. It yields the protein CASSLGQSDGYTF. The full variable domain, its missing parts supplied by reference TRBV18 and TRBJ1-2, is NAGVMQNPRHLVRRRGQEARLRCSPMKGHSHVYWYRQLPEEGLKFMVYLQKENIIDESGMPKERFSAEFPKEGPSILRIQQVVRGDSAAYFCASSLGQSDGYTFGSGTRLTVV.

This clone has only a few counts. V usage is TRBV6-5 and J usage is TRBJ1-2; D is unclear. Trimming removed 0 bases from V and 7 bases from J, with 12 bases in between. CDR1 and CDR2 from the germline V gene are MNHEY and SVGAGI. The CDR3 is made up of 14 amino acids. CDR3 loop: CASSYSGGVAGYTF. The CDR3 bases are TGTGCCAGCAGTTACTCGGGCGGGGTGGCTGGCTACACCTTC.

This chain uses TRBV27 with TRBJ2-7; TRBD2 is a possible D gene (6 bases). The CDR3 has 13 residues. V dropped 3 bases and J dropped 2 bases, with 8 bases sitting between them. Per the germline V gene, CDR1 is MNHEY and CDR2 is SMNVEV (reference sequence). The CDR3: CASSLTSAYEQYF. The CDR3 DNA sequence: TGTGCCAGCAGTTTGACTAGTGCCTACGAGCAGTACTTC.

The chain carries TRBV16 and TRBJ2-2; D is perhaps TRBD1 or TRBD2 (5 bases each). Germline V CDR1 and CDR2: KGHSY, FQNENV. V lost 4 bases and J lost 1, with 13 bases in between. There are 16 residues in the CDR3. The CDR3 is CASSPSGRMNTGELFF. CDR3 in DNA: TGTGCCAGCAGCCCGTCGGGGCGGATGAACACCGGGGAGCTGTTTTTT.

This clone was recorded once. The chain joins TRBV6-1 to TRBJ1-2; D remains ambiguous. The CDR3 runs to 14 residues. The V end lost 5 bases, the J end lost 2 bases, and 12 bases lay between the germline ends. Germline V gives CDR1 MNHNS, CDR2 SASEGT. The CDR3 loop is CASSQDRSNYGYTF. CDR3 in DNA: TGTGCCAGCAGTCAGGACCGGAGCAACTATGGCTACACCTTC.

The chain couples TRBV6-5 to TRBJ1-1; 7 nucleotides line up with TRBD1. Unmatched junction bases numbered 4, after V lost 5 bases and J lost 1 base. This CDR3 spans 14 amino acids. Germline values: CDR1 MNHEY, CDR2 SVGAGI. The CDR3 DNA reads TGTGCCAGCAGTCGTCACAGGGGGAACACTGAAGCTTTCTTT. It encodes CASSRHRGNTEAFF.

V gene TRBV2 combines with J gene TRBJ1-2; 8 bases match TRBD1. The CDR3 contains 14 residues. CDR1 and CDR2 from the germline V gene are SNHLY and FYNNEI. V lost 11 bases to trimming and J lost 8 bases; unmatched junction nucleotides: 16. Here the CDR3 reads CASRLQGASEGYTF. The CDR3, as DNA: TGTGCCTCCCGCCTTCAGGGGGCTAGCGAGGGCTACACCTTC. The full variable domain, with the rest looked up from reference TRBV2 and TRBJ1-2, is EPEVTQTPSHQVTQMGQEVILRCVPISNHLYFYWYRQILGQKVEFLVSFYNNEISEKSEIFDDQFSVERPDGSNFTLKIRSTKLEDSAMYFCASRLQGASEGYTFGSGTRLTVV.

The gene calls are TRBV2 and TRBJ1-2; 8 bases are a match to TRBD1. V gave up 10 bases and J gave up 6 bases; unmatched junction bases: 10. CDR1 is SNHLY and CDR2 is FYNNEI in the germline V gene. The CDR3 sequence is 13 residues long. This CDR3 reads CAKTTAGGHGYTF. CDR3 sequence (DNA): TGTGCCAAGACCACCGCAGGGGGCCATGGCTACACCTTC.

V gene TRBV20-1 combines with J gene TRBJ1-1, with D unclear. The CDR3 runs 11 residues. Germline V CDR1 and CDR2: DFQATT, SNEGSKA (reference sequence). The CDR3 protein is CRPPTTTEAFF. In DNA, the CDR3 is TGCAGGCCCCCAACCACCACTGAAGCTTTCTTT.

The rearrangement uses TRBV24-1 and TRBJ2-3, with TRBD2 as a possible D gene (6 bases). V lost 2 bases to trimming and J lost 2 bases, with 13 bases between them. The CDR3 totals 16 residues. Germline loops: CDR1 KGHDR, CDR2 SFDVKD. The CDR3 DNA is TGTGCCACCAGTGATTCAAGTGCGGGGTACACAGATACGCAGTATTTT. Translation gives CATSDSSAGYTDTQYF.

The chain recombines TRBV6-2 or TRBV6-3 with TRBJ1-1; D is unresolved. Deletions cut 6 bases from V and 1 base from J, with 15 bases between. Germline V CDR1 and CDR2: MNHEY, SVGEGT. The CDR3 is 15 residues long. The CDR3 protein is CASSRRLTGNTEAFF. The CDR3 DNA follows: TGTGCCAGCAGCCGCCGGTTGACCGGGAACACTGAAGCTTTCTTT.